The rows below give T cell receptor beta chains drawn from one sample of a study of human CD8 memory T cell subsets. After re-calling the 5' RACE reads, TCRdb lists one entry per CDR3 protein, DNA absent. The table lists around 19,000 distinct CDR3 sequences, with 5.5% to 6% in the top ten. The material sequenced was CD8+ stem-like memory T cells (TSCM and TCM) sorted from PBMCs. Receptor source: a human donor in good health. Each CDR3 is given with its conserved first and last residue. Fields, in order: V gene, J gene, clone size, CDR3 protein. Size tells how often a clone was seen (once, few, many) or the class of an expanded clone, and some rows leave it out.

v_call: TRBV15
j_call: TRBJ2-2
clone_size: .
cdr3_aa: CATSRDQPGERSGELFF

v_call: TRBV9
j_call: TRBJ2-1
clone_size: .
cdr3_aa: CASSVGASSYNEQFF

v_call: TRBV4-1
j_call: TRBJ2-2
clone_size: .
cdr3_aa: CASSQYQDPTGELFF

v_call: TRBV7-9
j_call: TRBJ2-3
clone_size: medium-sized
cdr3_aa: CASSPPRGSGSGTDTQYF

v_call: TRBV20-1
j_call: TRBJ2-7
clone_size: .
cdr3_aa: CSARDPAGGFYEQYF

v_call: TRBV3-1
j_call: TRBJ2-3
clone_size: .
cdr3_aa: CASSQVGDSADTQYF

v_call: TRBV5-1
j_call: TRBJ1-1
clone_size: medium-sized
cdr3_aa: CASSAGQGTEAFF

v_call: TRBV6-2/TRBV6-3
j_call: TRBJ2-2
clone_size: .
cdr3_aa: CASSYSPGLAPNSGLAGELFF

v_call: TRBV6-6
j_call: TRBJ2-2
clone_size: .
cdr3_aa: CASSLRQGFGELFF

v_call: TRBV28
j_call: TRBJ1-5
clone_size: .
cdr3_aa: CASSLPGGSNQPQHF

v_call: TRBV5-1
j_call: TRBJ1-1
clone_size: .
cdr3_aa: CASRQAGDEAFF

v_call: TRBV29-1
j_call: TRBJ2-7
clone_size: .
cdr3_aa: CSVEVGKNSYEQYF

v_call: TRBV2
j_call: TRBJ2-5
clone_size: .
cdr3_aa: CASSDGQSETQYF

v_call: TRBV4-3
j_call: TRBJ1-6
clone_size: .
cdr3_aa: CASSPHGGTLPDSPLHF

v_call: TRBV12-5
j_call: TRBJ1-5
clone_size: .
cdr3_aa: CASGLVGDSPGNQPQHF

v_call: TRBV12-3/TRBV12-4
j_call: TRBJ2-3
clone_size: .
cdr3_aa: CASSLRVSTDTQYF

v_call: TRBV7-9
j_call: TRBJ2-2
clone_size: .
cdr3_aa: CASSPPRSAANTGELFF

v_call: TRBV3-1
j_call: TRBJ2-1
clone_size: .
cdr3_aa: CASRSELAGRYDEQFF

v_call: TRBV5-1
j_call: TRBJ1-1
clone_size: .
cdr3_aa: CASSLTGFDTEAFF

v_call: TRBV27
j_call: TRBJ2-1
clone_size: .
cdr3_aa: CASSLTGVNEQFF

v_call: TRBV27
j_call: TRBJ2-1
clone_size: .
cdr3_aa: CASSLQLSYNEQFF

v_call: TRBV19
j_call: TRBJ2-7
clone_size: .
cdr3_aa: CASSMRTEIYEQYF

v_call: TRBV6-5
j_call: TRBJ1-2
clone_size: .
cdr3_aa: CASSPGQGGGYTF

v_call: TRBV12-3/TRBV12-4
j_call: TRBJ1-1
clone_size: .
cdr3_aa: CASSLSGGTEAFF

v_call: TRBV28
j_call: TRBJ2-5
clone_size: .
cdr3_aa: CASSSAGTGYQETQYF

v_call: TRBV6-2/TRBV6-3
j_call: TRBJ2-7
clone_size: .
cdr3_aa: CASSHTDYEQYF

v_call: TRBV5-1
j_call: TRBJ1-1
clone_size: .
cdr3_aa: CASSPGRGFTEAFF

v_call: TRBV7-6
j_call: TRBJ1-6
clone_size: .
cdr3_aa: CASSLSGGTGPSPLHF

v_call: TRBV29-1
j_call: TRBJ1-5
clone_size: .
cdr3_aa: CSDIGGPYASGNQPQHF